This T cell receptor (beta chain) is drawn from a study of blood T cell repertoires in COVID-19. Everyone who took part was about 18 to 90 years old, and they came from about two dozen US areas. Cohort 3 donors counted as recovered after two negative PCRs, clearance, or resolved symptoms. Source study methods: For nucleated cells, counts were estimated from reference gene primer amplification. Measured with immunoSEQ multiplex PCR; TCRdb has only the in-frame clones, and not every one. The V and J calls and clone size are taken from that table; D and trimming were inferred from the DNA. The data hold 200,000 to 300,000 clones, with 85% to 90% observed a single time. V was shortened by 0 bases and J by 6 bases, with 20 bases between the two germline ends. CDR1 and CDR2 (germline): SEHNR, FQNEAQ (reference sequence). The CDR3 has 17 residues.

This chain uses TRBV7-9 with TRBJ1-1; the D is unclear. This sequence was found in a woman aged 25 to 39 who had recovered from COVID-19. Sequencing was done on a sample of PBMCs or T cells enriched from blood (not recorded which). The CDR3 nucleotides read TGTGCCAGCAGCTTAGCGGCAGGTAAAACCTCGGCCCCTGAAGCTTTCTTT. It is translated as CASSLAAGKTSAPEAFF.